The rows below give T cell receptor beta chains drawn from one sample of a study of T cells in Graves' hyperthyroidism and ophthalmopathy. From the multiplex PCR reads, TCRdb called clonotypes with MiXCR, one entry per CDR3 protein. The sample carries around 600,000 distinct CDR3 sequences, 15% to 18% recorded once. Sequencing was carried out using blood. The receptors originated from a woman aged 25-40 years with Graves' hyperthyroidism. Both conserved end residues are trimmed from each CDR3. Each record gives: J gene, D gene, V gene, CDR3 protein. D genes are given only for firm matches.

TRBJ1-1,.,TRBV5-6,ASSLTGRGILNTEAF
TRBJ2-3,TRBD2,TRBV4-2,ASSPGTSGRRVGRTDTQY
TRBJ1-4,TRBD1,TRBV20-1,SASDRVATNEKLF
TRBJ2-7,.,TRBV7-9,ASSLVGPGGEQY
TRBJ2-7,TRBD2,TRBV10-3,AISEPAGGPHEQY
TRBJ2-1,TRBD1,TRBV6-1,ASTQRGQDNEQF
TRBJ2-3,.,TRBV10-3,AIRTKDRETDTQY
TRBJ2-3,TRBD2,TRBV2,ASSQDATSLLDTQY
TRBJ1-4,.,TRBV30,AWSPFNEKLF
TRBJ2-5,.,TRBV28,ASLPRAARYQETQY
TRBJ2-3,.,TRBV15,ATSGGGEGTDTQY
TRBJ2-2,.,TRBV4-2,ATTRAGELF
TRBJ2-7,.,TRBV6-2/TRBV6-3,ASSYSPTFYEQY
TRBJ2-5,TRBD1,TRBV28,ASSSPTGTGGPYQETQY
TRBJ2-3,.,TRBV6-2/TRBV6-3,ASSYEYTQY
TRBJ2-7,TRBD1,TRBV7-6,ASSPGQGKTYEQY
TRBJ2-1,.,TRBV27,ASSLTRDEQF
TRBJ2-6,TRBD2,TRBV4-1,ASSQVGVSGKISGANVLT
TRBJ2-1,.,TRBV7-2,ASSLDGSHNEQF
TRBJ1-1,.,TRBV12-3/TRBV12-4,ASGSMDMNTEAF
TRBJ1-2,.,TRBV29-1,SVAGWFDRANYGYT
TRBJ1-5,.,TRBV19,ASLDSRPNQPQH
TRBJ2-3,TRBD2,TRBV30,AWSEGAGGPTDTQY
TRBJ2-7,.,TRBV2,ASLYGLNYEQY
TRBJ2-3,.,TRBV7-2,ASSLRTIDTQY
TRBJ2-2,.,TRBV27,ASRAGVATGELF
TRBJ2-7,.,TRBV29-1,SVVEGKIYEQY
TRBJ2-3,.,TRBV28,ASSFQAPLDTQY
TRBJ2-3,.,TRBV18,ASSDRYLTEAQDTQY
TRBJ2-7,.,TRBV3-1,ASSPEPGQQSYEQY
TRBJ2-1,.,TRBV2,ASSEASPEQF
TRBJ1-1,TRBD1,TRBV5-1,ASSHRSTGEMAF
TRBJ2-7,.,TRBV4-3,ASSPRVGMNEQY
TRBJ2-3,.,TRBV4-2,ASSQEGRSYTDTQY
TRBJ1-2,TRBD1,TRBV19,ASSTDRANGYT
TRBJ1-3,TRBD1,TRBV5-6,ASSLAGGTGKRTIY
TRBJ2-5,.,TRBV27,ASSLDRSGETQY
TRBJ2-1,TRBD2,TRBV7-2,ASSARASGNWQF
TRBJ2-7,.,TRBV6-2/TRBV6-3,ASRSIGYLGYEQY
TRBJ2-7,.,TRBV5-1,ASSYAPGGPEGYEQY
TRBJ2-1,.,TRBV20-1,SASGKLAGYNEQF